This TCR beta chain was found in a study of glioma-infiltrating T cells after dendritic cell vaccination. Produced via immunoSEQ multiplex PCR; TCRdb's table is partial and in-frame only. The table shows over 70,000 clones, with roughly 80% occurring only once. The TCR was taken from a human donor with glioblastoma. The sequencing here drew on blood, taken before dendritic cell vaccination.

The CDR3 sequence is CATSRRVAGANVLTF. In nucleotides, the CDR3 is TGTGCCACCAGCAGGAGGGTGGCTGGGGCCAACGTCCTGACTTTC. The chain couples TRBV15 to TRBJ2-6; tentatively, D is TRBD2 (5 bases). CDR3 length: 15 residues. Germline V gene data show CDR1 as LNHNV and CDR2 as YYDKDF (reference sequence). V lost 3 bases and J 2 bases, leaving 8 bases between the germline ends.